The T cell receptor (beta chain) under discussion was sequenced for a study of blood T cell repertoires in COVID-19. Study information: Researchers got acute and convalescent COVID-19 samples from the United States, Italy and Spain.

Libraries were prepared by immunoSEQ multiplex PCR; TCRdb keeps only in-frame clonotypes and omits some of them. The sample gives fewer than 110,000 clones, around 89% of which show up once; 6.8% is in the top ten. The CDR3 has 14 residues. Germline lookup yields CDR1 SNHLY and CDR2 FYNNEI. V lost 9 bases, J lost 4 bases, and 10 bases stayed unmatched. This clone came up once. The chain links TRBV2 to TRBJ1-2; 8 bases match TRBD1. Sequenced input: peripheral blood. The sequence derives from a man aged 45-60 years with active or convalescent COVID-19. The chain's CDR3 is CASQGADILYGYTF. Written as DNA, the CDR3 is TGTGCCAGTCAGGGGGCGGACATTCTCTATGGCTACACCTTC.